This T cell receptor (beta chain) emerged from a study of memory CD4+ T cells and cytomegalovirus serostatus (dated by TCRdb to the late 2010s). As for the study more broadly: The cohort comprised 33 healthy Belgian adults, 9 CMV seropositive and around 25 CMV seronegative. The study sequenced CD4+ memory TCRbeta repertoires of a Belgian cohort with known cytomegalovirus serostatus to replicate a published TCR-based CMV serostatus classifier.

The Quick-DNA Microprep Kit was used to extract genomic DNA from the sorted cells. Amplification of TCRbeta DNA was done with the immunoSEQ hsTCRbeta kit, following the protocol from the manufacturer. An Illumina MiSeq instrument was used to sequence the TCRbeta libraries. Turning to the authors' computational methods: After out-of-frame sequences were removed, 2,204,828 distinct TCRbeta sequences remained, averaging about 67,000 per individual. Each individual was scored according to the count of over 150 previously reported CMV-associated TCRbeta sequences and the total productive distinct TCRbeta count. A beta-binomial model was reimplemented in Python, and random forests from scikit-learn, run with default parameters, were trained on data from the US cohort. Classifier performance on the Belgian cohort was summarized as median AUC with percentile confidence intervals over 10,000 bootstrap iterations. Entries here come from immuneACCESS through TCRdb and include only in-frame sequences with V and J called. Some clones fail to appear in such tables; in the studies checked, an unresolved V gene covers under half of the shortfall, and the cause of the remainder is unknown. For V, J and clone size, that table is used; D and trimming come from the DNA. The sample table lists nearly 50,000 clones, around four fifths of them with a count of one. The top ten hold about 0.8% of the sample.

A FACSAria II was used to sort memory CD4+ T cells, defined as single viable CD3+CD4+CD8-CD45RO+ cells. CMV serostatus was assessed using a Roche Elecsys assay, by which serum IgG against CMV pp150, pp28, p38 and p52 was detected. Following thawing, total CD4+ T cells were enriched through positive selection using CD4 magnetic microbeads. The samples came from a different study that was designed specifically to examine the CD4+ T cell memory repertoire. Peripheral blood mononuclear cells were isolated and cryopreserved according to standard operating procedures, and serum was stored at -80 degrees C. CD3-PerCP (BW264/56), CD4-APC (RPA-T4), CD45RO-PE (UCHT1) and CD8-Pacific Orange (3B5) antibodies were used for staining, and non-viable cells were excluded with Sytox blue. What the research found in general, with its limitations: On the Belgian cohort, the classifier based on the original framework reached a median bootstrapped AUC of approximately 0.95, with a 95% CI of 0.76-1.00. Only CD4+CD45RO+ memory cells were sequenced, in contrast to the original study, which included naive and memory CD4+ and CD8+ populations. For CMV serostatus prediction, a median bootstrapped AUC of 0.95 was reached with the original framework, and a median bootstrapped AUC of about 0.89 was reached with a US-trained random forest. Among the 160 or so previously reported CMV-associated TCRbeta sequences, about 71 showed up in the CD4+ memory repertoires, with each one found in between one and five individuals. The results were interpreted as suggesting that the CMV-associated TCR signature is largely present in the CD4+ memory repertoire.

CDR1 MNHNS and CDR2 SASEGT were looked up in the germline V gene. V is reduced by 2 bases and J by 4 bases, leaving a spacing of 6 bases between them. The CDR3, from cysteine to phenylalanine, totals 12 residues. Kept here is only the CDR3 DNA, which spans 36 bases and is read in frame from base 1. Note on this clone: What this receptor recognizes is not known. Base qualities are not recorded, but no much larger clone differs from it by a single base.

Sequencing used memory CD4+ T cells from blood. This TCR derives from an adult in good health and CMV-seronegative. The chain links TRBV6-1 with TRBJ2-7; the D gene assignment is ambiguous. The CDR3 sequence is CASSEPRYEQYF. The base sequence is TGTGCCAGCAGTGAACCGAGGTACGAGCAGTACTTC.